This note documents a single T cell receptor (beta chain) sequence. Its antigen is unknown. No quality values exist for individual bases; no much larger clone is one base distant. The CDR3, cysteine through phenylalanine, is 14 amino acids long. Only CDR3 DNA remains: 42 bases, in frame from the first base. The V end loses 3 bases and the J end loses 7 bases, and a stretch of 13 bases separates them. Looking up the germline V gene yields CDR1 MNHNS and CDR2 SASEGT. To identify antigen-specific CD4+ T cell clonotypes by their expansion, the ViraFEST assay first stimulated PBMC with viral peptide pools and then applied TCR sequencing. After around eleven days of culture, CD4+ T cells were isolated with the EasySep CD4+ T cell isolation kit. None of the healthy vaccine recipients had a prior SARS-CoV-2 infection, which was confirmed by nucleocapsid antibody tests that came back negative both before and after vaccination. Over 1.5 million PBMC per well were cultured with approximately 10 ug/ml peptides in IMDM containing approximately 4.7% human AB serum, roughly 10 IU/ml IL-2 and gentamicin. Half of the culture medium was replaced with fresh IL-2-containing medium on days 3 and 7. Unless noted otherwise, every peptide stimulation condition was cultured in triplicate wells. PBMC were separated from whole blood using Ficoll-Paque Plus gradient centrifugation and were then either cryopreserved at -140C or used fresh. The spike proteins of SARS-CoV-2 and of the common cold coronaviruses HCoV-NL63, HCoV-OC43 and HCoV-229E were spanned by overlapping peptide pools. Genomic DNA was extracted from cultured CD4+ T cells with the QIAamp micro DNA kit.

This sample is part of a study of vaccination effects on CD4 cells after COVID-19 (dated by TCRdb to the early 2020s). About the investigation overall: Each participant got two doses of an mRNA SARS-CoV-2 vaccine, either BNT162b2 or mRNA-1273. SARS-CoV-2 spike-specific CD4+ TCR repertoires were compared before and after mRNA vaccination in COVID-19 convalescent patients and in infection-naive vaccine recipients. A total of 10 COVID-19 convalescent patients and several SARS-CoV-2-naive healthy vaccine recipients were included in the full study. Cultures from other donors in the study were sequenced with the Oncomine TCR Beta short-read assay on an Illumina iSeq 100. The paper's findings and limits, for the study overall: Marked clonal contraction was observed in both infection-induced and vaccine-induced clones at late post-vaccination timepoints, consistent with waning T cell responses. Among healthy vaccine recipients, nearly all vaccine-induced clones were SARS-CoV-2 mono-reactive, and just 1 of 255 was cross-reactive with common cold coronaviruses. Only a small number of convalescent patients were included, and no early post-infection timepoints were available, which limited the study.

The method behind the library was the immunoSEQ multiplex PCR assay. DNA from the cultured, isolated CD4+ T cells was subjected to TCR beta CDR3 sequencing. The source study handled its data this way. Non-productive TCR sequences were discarded, and reads were trimmed to the CDR3 region, with only CDR3s of 7 or more amino acids retained. Antigen-specific clonotypes were identified using the MANAFEST web app by comparison of expansion in peptide wells against reference cultures. To count as positive, a clone had to show expansion at FDR<0.05 compared with the reference and with all other wells, an odds ratio above 5, and a frequency above 0.1% in two replicate wells. Cross-reactive clonotypes were defined as significantly expanded in SARS-CoV-2 spike wells and in at least one common cold coronavirus spike condition. CDR3 similarity was assessed by Levenshtein distance using the stringdist R package, and unrooted trees were constructed with ape in R 3.6.1. The source is immuneACCESS, and TCRdb retained only in-frame sequences with V and J called. Part of the clones is not carried over; for the studies checked, unresolved V genes explain less than half of this, and the remainder is unexplained. That table gives V, J and clone size, and the DNA gave D and trimming. In all, the sample holds approximately 30,000 clones, and 55% to 75% of those were seen once. The top ten constitute 25% to 30% of the sample.

The clonotype originates from a human donor who received a COVID-19 vaccine. Sequences were derived from CD4+ T cells from PBMCs cultured with HCoV-229E spike peptides, sampled before COVID-19 vaccination. The meaning of the sample's cell subset or site label: HCoV-229E spike overlapping peptide pool stimulation. This receptor chain uses TRBV6-1 and TRBJ1-5; a confident D gene designation cannot be given. The bases read TGTGCCAGCAGTGACAGGCCCGGAGGGCAGCCCCAGCATTTT. It specifies CASSDRPGGQPQHF.